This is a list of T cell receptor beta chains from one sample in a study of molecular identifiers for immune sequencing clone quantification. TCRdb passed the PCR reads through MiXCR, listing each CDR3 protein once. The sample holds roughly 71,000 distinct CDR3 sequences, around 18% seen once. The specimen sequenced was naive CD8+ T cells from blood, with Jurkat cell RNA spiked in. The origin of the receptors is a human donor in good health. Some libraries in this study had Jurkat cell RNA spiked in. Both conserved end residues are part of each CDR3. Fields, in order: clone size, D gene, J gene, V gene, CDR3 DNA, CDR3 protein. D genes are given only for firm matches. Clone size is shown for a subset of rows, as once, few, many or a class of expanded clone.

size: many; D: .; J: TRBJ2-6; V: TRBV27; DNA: TGTGCCAGCAGTCCCGATGGGGGGTTCGGGGCCAACGTCCTGACTTTC; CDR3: CASSPDGGFGANVLTF
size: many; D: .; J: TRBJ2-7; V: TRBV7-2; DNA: TGTGCCAGCAGCTACCCGGGACGAATCTACGAGCAGTACTTC; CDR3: CASSYPGRIYEQYF
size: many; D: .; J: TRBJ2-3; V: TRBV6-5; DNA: TGTGCCAGCAGTTACTCGGTAGTTACAAGCACAGATACGCAGTATTTT; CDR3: CASSYSVVTSTDTQYF
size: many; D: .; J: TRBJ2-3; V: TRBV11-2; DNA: TGTGCCAGCAGAACCCGGAAGGGTAAATCAGATACGCAGTATTTT; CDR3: CASRTRKGKSDTQYF
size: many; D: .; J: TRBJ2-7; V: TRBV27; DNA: TGTGCCAGCAGTCAGAGCGGAAGCTACGAGCAGTACTTC; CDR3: CASSQSGSYEQYF
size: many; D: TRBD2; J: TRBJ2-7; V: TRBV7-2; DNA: TGTGCCAGCAGCTTTAATGGCGGGAGTCAGAGGGAGCAGTACTTC; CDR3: CASSFNGGSQREQYF
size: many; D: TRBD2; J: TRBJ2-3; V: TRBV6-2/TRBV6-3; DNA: TGTGCCAGCAGTTACCGGACTAGCGGGAGCCCCGCAGATACGCAGTATTTT; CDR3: CASSYRTSGSPADTQYF
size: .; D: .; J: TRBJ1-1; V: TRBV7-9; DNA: TGTGCCAGCAGCCACGCGTTGGGCACTGAAGCTTTCTTT; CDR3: CASSHALGTEAFF
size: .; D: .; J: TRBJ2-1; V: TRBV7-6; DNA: TGTGCCAGCAGCTTAGTGCGGACAGCGGACAATGAGCAGTTCTTC; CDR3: CASSLVRTADNEQFF
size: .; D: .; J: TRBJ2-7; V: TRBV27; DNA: TGTGCCAGCAGTTTAGGGAGGTTCTACGAGCAGTACTTC; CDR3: CASSLGRFYEQYF
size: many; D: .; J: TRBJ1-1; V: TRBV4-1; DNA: TGCGCCAGCAGCCAAGTCTCGGGGGTCATGAACACTGAAGCTTTCTTT; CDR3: CASSQVSGVMNTEAFF
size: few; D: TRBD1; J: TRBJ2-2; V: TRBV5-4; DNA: TGTGCCAGCAGCGACAGGGGGGGGACCGGGGAGCTGTTTTTT; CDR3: CASSDRGGTGELFF
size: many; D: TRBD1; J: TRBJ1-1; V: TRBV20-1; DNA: TGCAGTGCTAGAGATACGACAGGGTCAGTCGGGAGAAGGACTGAAGCTTTCTTT; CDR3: CSARDTTGSVGRRTEAFF
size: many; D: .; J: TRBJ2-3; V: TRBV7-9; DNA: TGTGCCAGCCCACCCGCGATCGGGAGCGCAGATACGCAGTATTTT; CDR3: CASPPAIGSADTQYF
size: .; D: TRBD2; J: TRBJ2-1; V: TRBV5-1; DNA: TGCGCCAGCAGCGGGTTGGGCGGGAGCCTCCTCCCCAACAATGAGCAGTTCTTC; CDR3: CASSGLGGSLLPNNEQFF
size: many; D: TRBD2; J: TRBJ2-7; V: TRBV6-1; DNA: TGTGCCAGCAGCCCCGGGACTAGCGGGGGAACCTACGAGCAGTACTTC; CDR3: CASSPGTSGGTYEQYF
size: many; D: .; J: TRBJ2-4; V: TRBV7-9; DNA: TGTGCCAGCATCCCGGGGACTGGTAAAAACATTCAGTACTTC; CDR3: CASIPGTGKNIQYF
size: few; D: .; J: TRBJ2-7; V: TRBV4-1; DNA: TGCGCCAGCAGCCAATTCTTGGGCTACGAGCAGTACTTC; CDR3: CASSQFLGYEQYF
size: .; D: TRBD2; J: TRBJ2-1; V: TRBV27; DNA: TGTGCCAGCAGCCTTTGGGGGGGTATCTACAATGAGCAGTTCTTC; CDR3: CASSLWGGIYNEQFF
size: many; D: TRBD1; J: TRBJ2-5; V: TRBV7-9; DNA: TGTGCCAGCAGCGAGGGACAGCACCAAGAGACCCAGTACTTC; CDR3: CASSEGQHQETQYF
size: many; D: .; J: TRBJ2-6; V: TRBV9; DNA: TGTGCCAGCAGCGTAGACAACGTCCTGACTTTC; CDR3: CASSVDNVLTF
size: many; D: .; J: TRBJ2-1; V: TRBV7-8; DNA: TGTGCCAGCAGCCCCCCCCCGACTAGAGGGGCCATCAATGAGCAGTTCTTC; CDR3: CASSPPPTRGAINEQFF